Below, 29 T cell receptor beta chains from the same sample are listed, as sequenced in a study of beta chain features in type 1 diabetes. Of the isolated RNA, all was reverse transcribed, and so the sequenced material was expressed TCRB transcripts. The method was immunoSEQ multiplex PCR; TCRdb's version includes in-frame clones alone and lacks a portion of them. The table includes under 450,000 clones, 14% detected once. Sequenced: naive CD4+ T cells from blood. These receptor sequences come from a man aged 30-40 years in good health.

In this sample, this clone turned up a few times. The chain links TRBV9 to TRBJ2-5, with a possible D match to TRBD2 (5 bases). This CDR3 spans 19 amino acids. The V end was cut by 4 bases, the J end by 5 bases, with 30 bases between. The V gene's germline CDR1 is SGDLS and CDR2 YYNGEE. CDR3 in DNA: TGTGCCAGCAGCCCGTCAACGAGGACTCGTTACACGGGGAGCGAGACCCAGTACTTC. Encoded protein: CASSPSTRTRYTGSETQYF. Using reference TRBV9 and TRBJ2-5 for the parts outside the CDR3, the full variable domain is DSGVTQTPKHLITATGQRVTLRCSPRSGDLSVYWYQQSLDQGLQFLIQYYNGEERAKGNILERFSAQQFPDLHSELNLSSLELGDSALYFCASSPSTRTRYTGSETQYFGPGTRLLVL.

This clone was seen a few times. The rearrangement uses TRBV29-1 and TRBJ1-1, with 7 bases identical to TRBD1. Looked up from germline, CDR1 is SQVTM and CDR2 is ANQGSEA. After removal of 4 bases from V and 5 bases from J, the junction contained 4 bases not matched to a gene. The CDR3 spans 12 residues. CDR3 loop: CSVGDRETEAFF. DNA for the CDR3: TGCAGCGTTGGAGACAGGGAAACTGAAGCTTTCTTT.

This clone was detected a few times. This chain joins TRBV7-9 and TRBJ1-1, with 8 bases matching TRBD1. Unmatched junction bases numbered 10, after V lost 5 bases and J lost 5 bases. CDR3 length equals 15 residues. Germline CDR1 is SEHNR and CDR2 is FQNEAQ (reference sequence). CDR3 coding DNA: TGTGCCAGCAGCCCTCAGGGGGCGCTGAGAACTGAAGCTTTCTTT. Translated, it gives CASSPQGALRTEAFF. The full variable domain, rest sourced from reference TRBV7-9 and TRBJ1-1, is DTGVSQNPRHKITKRGQNVTFRCDPISEHNRLYWYRQTLGQGPEFLTYFQNEAQLEKSRLLSDRFSAERPKGSFSTLEIQRTEQGDSAMYLCASSPQGALRTEAFFGQGTRLTVV.

V gene TRBV7-9 combines with J gene TRBJ2-3, with 12 bases that match TRBD2. The CDR3 spans 16 residues. Germline V gene data show CDR1 as SEHNR and CDR2 as FQNEAQ (reference sequence). The trim removed 5 bases at V and 5 bases at J, leaving 8 bases unmatched. CDR3 protein: CASSPGTSGSGDTQYF. The CDR3 DNA is TGTGCCAGCAGCCCAGGGACTAGCGGGTCCGGAGATACGCAGTATTTT.

This chain joins TRBV30 and TRBJ2-5, with no clear D. The CDR3 sequence is 13 residues long. Germline CDR1 and CDR2: GTSNPN and SVGIG (reference sequence). Trimming took 4 bases from V and 1 from J, leaving 10 bases between them. The CDR3 sequence: CAWMGQTQETQYF. The CDR3 DNA reads as TGTGCCTGGATGGGCCAGACCCAAGAGACCCAGTACTTC.

V gene TRBV29-1 combines with J gene TRBJ1-3, with D unclear. The CDR3 totals 15 residues. Germline V gene lookup returns CDR1 SQVTM and CDR2 ANQGSEA. V lost 4 bases and J 0 bases, leaving 13 bases between the germline ends. The CDR3 here is CSVAYPGLSGNTIYF. The DNA for the CDR3 is TGCAGCGTTGCCTATCCGGGTCTCTCTGGAAACACCATATATTTT.

J is TRBJ1-3 and V is TRBV30; D gene unclear. V lost 3 bases and J 6 bases, leaving 6 bases between the germline ends. Per the germline V gene, CDR1 is GTSNPN and CDR2 is SVGIG (reference sequence). This CDR3 spans 11 amino acids. The CDR3 nucleotides read TGTGCCTGGAGGAGTGCAAACACCATATATTTT. This translates into CAWRSANTIYF. Based on the CDR3 plus reference TRBV30 and TRBJ1-3, the full variable domain is SQTIHQWPATLVQPVGSPLSLECTVEGTSNPNLYWYRQAAGRGLQLLFYSVGIGQISSEVPQNLSASRPQDRQFILSSKKLLLSDSGFYLCAWRSANTIYFGEGSWLTVV.

This clone was seen a handful of times. The chain has TRBV10-3 and TRBJ2-5; 8 bases are a match to TRBD2. From germline, CDR1 is ENHRY and CDR2 SYGVKD. Losses at the gene ends were 4 bases for V and 4 bases for J; bases not matched to a gene: 8. This CDR3 is 15 amino acids long. The CDR3 is CAISVSGGHGETQYF. CDR3 bases: TGTGCCATCAGTGTCTCGGGGGGGCATGGAGAGACCCAGTACTTC.

The gene calls are TRBV6-5 and TRBJ1-1; D is ambiguous. Germline V gene lookup returns CDR1 MNHEY and CDR2 SVGAGI. Trimming shortened V by 2 bases and J by 0 bases, and 4 bases separated the two germline ends. The CDR3 has 13 amino acids. The CDR3 nucleotides are TGTGCCAGCAGTTACCGGTTGAACACTGAAGCTTTCTTT. Residues: CASSYRLNTEAFF.

This clone came up a few times. The chain carries TRBV5-1 and TRBJ1-2; no reliable D call. Germline V gene data show CDR1 as SGHRS and CDR2 as YFSETQ. This CDR3 contains 14 residues. Trimming took 1 base from V and 8 from J, leaving 15 bases between them. The CDR3 sequence is CASSLLATEIGYTF. The CDR3 DNA reads as TGCGCCAGCAGCTTGCTAGCGACGGAGATCGGCTACACCTTC.

This clone was counted only a few times. The sample contains more than one DNA sequence encoding this CDR3. The chain recombines TRBV15 with TRBJ1-1; possible D gene TRBD1, 5 bases. CDR1 and CDR2 (germline): LNHNV, YYDKDF (reference sequence). Trimming stripped 1 base from V and 5 bases from J, with 17 bases between. CDR3 length equals 16 residues. The DNA for the CDR3 is TGTGCCACCAGCAGAGCCCCTCCAGGGTCGTGGACTGAAGCTTTCTTT. It yields the protein CATSRAPPGSWTEAFF.

The V gene is TRBV6-5, the J gene TRBJ1-2; no definite D call. Per germline, CDR1 MNHEY and CDR2 SVGAGI. Deletions cut 0 bases from V and 5 bases from J, with 7 bases between. The CDR3 consists of 13 residues. The CDR3 is CASSYSRQYGYTF. CDR3 coding DNA: TGTGCCAGCAGTTACTCGAGGCAGTATGGCTACACCTTC.

The genes are TRBV5-4 and TRBJ2-5, with 9 bases identical to TRBD1. The CDR3 runs to 14 residues. Germline V gene data show CDR1 as SGHNT and CDR2 as YYREEE (reference sequence). The J segment lost 3 bases and the V segment lost 4 bases, leaving 4 bases of the junction unmatched. The CDR3 region has the DNA TGTGCCAGCAGCCCGGGACAGGGCAAAGAGACCCAGTACTTC. Amino acid sequence: CASSPGQGKETQYF.

This clone was detected only a few times. The chain employs TRBV15 and TRBJ2-7; TRBD1 aligns across 11 bases. Per germline, CDR1 LNHNV and CDR2 YYDKDF (reference sequence). J lost 6 bases, V lost 0 bases, and 13 bases had no gene match. The CDR3 contains 18 residues. The CDR3 here is CATSRDMLIGQGAAEQYF. The CDR3 DNA follows: TGTGCCACCAGCAGAGATATGTTGATCGGACAGGGGGCTGCCGAGCAGTACTTC.

The table lists this clone with a few counts. The chain combines TRBV30 with TRBJ1-5, with D uncertain. The CDR3 covers 13 residues. V lost 2 bases and J lost 5, with 10 bases in between. CDR1 and CDR2 (germline): GTSNPN, SVGIG (reference sequence). CDR3 in amino acids: CAWSPRSDQPQHF. In DNA form, the CDR3 reads TGTGCCTGGAGTCCCAGGTCAGATCAGCCCCAGCATTTT.

The chain joins TRBV5-1 to TRBJ1-1; 10 bases fit TRBD1. The CDR3 totals 18 residues. Losses at the gene ends were 4 bases for V and 5 bases for J; bases not matched to a gene: 17. CDR1 and CDR2 (germline): SGHRS, YFSETQ. CDR3 residues: CASSPQTADRGRRTEAFF. The CDR3 coding sequence is TGCGCCAGCAGCCCCCAGACCGCAGACAGGGGGCGAAGAACTGAAGCTTTCTTT. The entire variable domain, with the rest obtained from reference TRBV5-1 and TRBJ1-1, is as follows: KAGVTQTPRYLIKTRGQQVTLSCSPISGHRSVSWYQQTPGQGLQFLFEYFSETQRNKGNFPGRFSGRQFSNSRSEMNVSTLELGDSALYLCASSPQTADRGRRTEAFFGQGTRLTVV.

This clone appeared a few times. J is TRBJ2-5 and V is TRBV7-2; TRBD2 matches at 12 bases. This CDR3 is 16 amino acids long. Germline V gene sequence: CDR1 SGHTA, CDR2 FQGNSA. V dropped 5 bases and J dropped 4; count of bases not matched to a gene: 8. CDR3 DNA sequence: TGTGCCAGCAGCCCGAGAAGACTAGCGGGAGTAGAGACCCAGTACTTC. Encoded protein: CASSPRRLAGVETQYF. Complete variable domain (other parts from reference TRBV7-2 and TRBJ2-5): GAGVSQSPSNKVTEKGKDVELRCDPISGHTALYWYRQSLGQGLEFLIYFQGNSAPDKSGLPSDRFSAERTGGSVSTLTIQRTQQEDSAVYLCASSPRRLAGVETQYFGPGTRLLVL.

Here the CDR3 reads CASSPGLDIQYF. CDR3 sequence (DNA): TGTGCCAGCAGTCCAGGATTGGACATTCAGTACTTC. The chain uses TRBV6-5 and TRBJ2-4, with D unresolved. Per germline, CDR1 MNHEY and CDR2 SVGAGI. Trimming removed 5 bases from V and 8 bases from J, with 10 bases in between. The CDR3 extends over 12 amino acids.

The chain recombines TRBV6-6 with TRBJ2-1, with 15 positions matching TRBD2. The CDR3 spans 16 residues. Germline lookup yields CDR1 MNHNY and CDR2 SVGAGI (reference sequence). After removal of 0 bases from V and 15 bases from J, the junction contained 9 bases not matched to a gene. The CDR3 coding sequence is TGTGCCAGCAGTTACTCGATAAGTGGGACTAGCGGGAGGCGGTTCTTC. As protein: CASSYSISGTSGRRFF.

The CDR3 sequence is CASSSGVAETQYF. The CDR3 region has the DNA TGTGCCAGCAGCTCCGGGGTCGCAGAGACCCAGTACTTC. The V and J genes are TRBV5-6 and TRBJ2-5, with D possibly TRBD2 on 5 matching bases. Per the germline V gene, CDR1 is SGHDT and CDR2 is YYEEEE. CDR3 length: 13 amino acids. Trimming shortened V by 3 bases and J by 4 bases, and 10 bases separated the two germline ends.

CDR3 in amino acids: CASSRLGREQYV. The CDR3 coding sequence is TGTGCCAGCAGCCGTCTAGGGCGCGAGCAGTACGTC. The chain links TRBV11-2 to TRBJ2-7; no clear D gene. Germline assignment: CDR1 SGHAT and CDR2 FQNNGV. Trimming shortened V by 5 bases and J by 6 bases, and 11 bases separated the two germline ends. The CDR3 is made up of 12 amino acids.

At least ten counts were recorded for this clone. V is TRBV29-1 and J is TRBJ2-1, with D uncertain. This CDR3 comprises 12 residues. Germline V gene lookup returns CDR1 SQVTM and CDR2 ANQGSEA. Trimming stripped 4 bases from V and 5 bases from J, with 9 bases between. This chain's CDR3 is CSVGQRDNEQFF. CDR3 bases: TGCAGCGTTGGCCAGCGAGACAATGAGCAGTTCTTC.

This clone was detected only a few times. The chain links TRBV13 to TRBJ2-1; 14 nucleotides line up with TRBD2. This CDR3 is 17 amino acids long. Germline V gene lookup returns CDR1 PRHDT and CDR2 FYEKMQ (reference sequence). J lost 4 bases, V lost 5 bases, and 7 bases had no gene match. This CDR3 is CASSARLAGGRYNEQFF. In DNA, the CDR3 is TGTGCCAGCAGCGCACGACTAGCGGGAGGGAGGTACAATGAGCAGTTCTTC.

The CDR3 coding sequence is TGCAGTGCTCGACAGGGCAATGAGCAGTTCTTC. Amino acid sequence: CSARQGNEQFF. The chain has TRBV20-1 and TRBJ2-1; 7 bases are shared with TRBD1. The CDR3 is 11 amino acids. CDR1 and CDR2 (germline): DFQATT, SNEGSKA (reference sequence). Trimming removed 5 bases from V and 6 bases from J; junction bases left unmatched: 1.

This clone occurred a few times. The chain joins TRBV7-9 to TRBJ2-1; no reliable D call. V was pared by 10 bases and J by 7 bases, with 5 bases between. Germline CDR1 SEHNR, CDR2 FQNEAQ (reference sequence). The CDR3 is made up of 9 amino acids. CDR3 nucleotide sequence: TGTGCCATAGTAAATGAGCAGTTCTTC. It encodes CAIVNEQFF.

This clone has a handful of counts. V gene TRBV5-8 combines with J gene TRBJ2-3; the match to TRBD1 covers 11 bases. V shed 2 bases, J shed 5 bases, and the junction held 1 base outside the gene matches. There are 14 residues in the CDR3. Looked up from germline, CDR1 is SGHTS and CDR2 is YDEGEE. CDR3 residues: CASSFGTGGDTQYF. The DNA of the CDR3 is TGTGCCAGCAGCTTTGGGACAGGGGGAGATACGCAGTATTTT.

This clone was detected only a few times. Other nucleotide sequences from this sample produce the same CDR3. This sequence joins TRBV5-1 and TRBJ2-5, with D unclear. Germline lookup yields CDR1 SGHRS and CDR2 YFSETQ. This CDR3 is 11 amino acids long. The V and J ends lost 4 bases and 2 bases respectively, with 3 bases between them. DNA of the CDR3: TGCGCCAGCAGCACACAAGAGACCCAGTACTTC. The encoded protein is CASSTQETQYF.

This clone occurred a few times. This rearrangement joins TRBV7-9 to TRBJ1-1; D may be TRBD1 (5 bases). Trimming pared 5 bases from V and 4 bases from J, leaving 17 bases between. From germline, CDR1 is SEHNR and CDR2 FQNEAQ (reference sequence). The CDR3 totals 15 residues. CDR3 protein: CASSLNAGDGTEAFF. In DNA form, the CDR3 reads TGTGCCAGCAGCCTGAACGCGGGGGACGGCACTGAAGCTTTCTTT.

The rearrangement joins TRBV28 to TRBJ1-1; 8 nucleotides line up with TRBD1. Germline lookup yields CDR1 MDHEN and CDR2 SYDVKM. J was trimmed by 1 base and V by 8 bases; bases with no gene match: 3. The CDR3 is made up of 13 amino acids. Here the CDR3 reads CASSRGRNTEAFF. CDR3 bases: TGTGCCAGCTCCAGGGGGCGGAACACTGAAGCTTTCTTT.